This entry describes one TCR beta chain. The sample belongs to a study of cytomegalovirus exposure and HLA in healthy donors. With 60 Vbeta and 13 Jbeta primers, the PCR was carried out. Data came from immunoSEQ multiplex PCR; TCRdb stores just in-frame clones and leaves some out. The sample contains around 130,000 clones, 75% to 85% of which appear only once. The germline V gene has CDR1 LNHDA and CDR2 SQIVND (reference sequence). V was cut by 6 bases and J by 2 bases, with 12 bases left in between. The CDR3 spans 14 residues. The receptor was derived from a male donor in good health and CMV-seropositive. The V gene is TRBV19, the J gene TRBJ2-3; no clear D. The sequencing input was PBMCs. The CDR3 here is CASSPSVTTDTQYF. In nucleotides, the CDR3 is TGTGCCAGTAGCCCGAGTGTAACCACAGATACGCAGTATTTT.